Following are 4 T cell receptor beta chains from one sample sequenced in a study of blood T cell repertoires in COVID-19. Profiling relied on immunoSEQ multiplex PCR, and the TCRdb table lists in-frame clones only, not all of them. The table shows around 250,000 clones, with about 80% occurring only once. The sequencing sample was made of PBMCs or T cells enriched from blood (not recorded which). Every receptor here comes from a man aged 35-49 years who had recovered from COVID-19.

The J gene is TRBJ1-1, the V gene TRBV2; D gene uncertain. The CDR3 extends over 13 amino acids. Germline lookup yields CDR1 SNHLY and CDR2 FYNNEI. Trimming removed 4 bases at V and 5 bases at J, with 11 bases between. The CDR3 DNA reads as TGTGCCAGCAGTGTGGCAGGCGGGACTGAAGCTTTCTTT. Amino acids: CASSVAGGTEAFF. Full variable domain (missing parts from reference TRBV2 and TRBJ1-1): EPEVTQTPSHQVTQMGQEVILRCVPISNHLYFYWYRQILGQKVEFLVSFYNNEISEKSEIFDDQFSVERPDGSNFTLKIRSTKLEDSAMYFCASSVAGGTEAFFGQGTRLTVV.

V and J are TRBV7-2 and TRBJ2-3; TRBD1 might be the D (6 bases). This CDR3 is 14 amino acids long. Germline CDR1 and CDR2: SGHTA and FQGNSA. The V end was cut by 1 base, the J end by 6 bases, with 11 bases between. The CDR3 region has the DNA TGTGCCAGCAGCTTAGACAGGGAATGGGATACGCAGTATTTT. This codes for CASSLDREWDTQYF.

This chain connects TRBV25-1 to TRBJ2-7; D perhaps matches TRBD2 (6 bases). Trimming removed 5 bases from V and 5 bases from J, with 13 bases in between. The germline gives CDR1 MGHDK, CDR2 SYGVNS. The CDR3 has 13 residues. CDR3 bases: TGTGCCAGCAGTTCCCACGGAGGGGACGAGCAGTACTTC. Amino acid sequence: CASSSHGGDEQYF.

The chain carries TRBV27 and TRBJ2-5; 13 positions agree with TRBD2. The CDR3 covers 16 residues. CDR1 MNHEY and CDR2 SMNVEV come from the germline V gene (reference sequence). With 3 bases clipped from V and 1 base from J, the junction kept 2 bases outside the gene matches. CDR3 bases: TGTGCCAGCAGTTTCCGACTAGCGGGGGGCCAAGAGACCCAGTACTTC. Protein sequence: CASSFRLAGGQETQYF.